One TCR beta chain is described in this entry. The antigen is not known. Trimming removed 5 bases at V and 4 bases at J, with 11 bases between. The germline V gene encodes CDR1 LNHDA and CDR2 SQIVND (reference sequence). The length of the CDR3 is 13 residues. Sequencing was performed with immunoSEQ multiplex PCR; in TCRdb, only in-frame clones are kept and a portion is missing. The sample records 400,000 to 500,000 clones, roughly nine tenths being singletons. Treatment meaning: around 19 received Ad26.COV2.S at low or high dose, single or two shots; roughly five received placebo; per-sample allocation not given. The study sampled participants on day 63 after the first vaccine or placebo injection. These data are taken from a study of Ad26.COV2.S vaccination and SARS-CoV-2 variants. Broader study findings: Reports say spike-specific CD8+ and CD4+ T cell responses covered substantial breadth after vaccination.

Source: peripheral blood, taken in a trial of Ad26.COV2.S vaccine versus placebo. The chain joins TRBV19 to TRBJ1-2; D might be TRBD1 (6 bases). The receptor was isolated from a person aged 18-65 years who received the Ad26.COV2.S COVID-19 vaccine or a placebo. CDR3 nucleotides: TGTGCCAGTAGTCCAGGGACACCCTATGGCTACACCTTC. It is translated as CASSPGTPYGYTF. The full variable domain, with the rest looked up from reference TRBV19 and TRBJ1-2, is DGGITQSPKYLFRKEGQNVTLSCEQNLNHDAMYWYRQDPGQGLRLIYYSQIVNDFQKGDIAEGYSVSREKKESFPLTVTSAQKNPTAFYLCASSPGTPYGYTFGSGTRLTVV.